The entry below describes one T cell receptor beta chain. Its antigen is still unknown. Here immunoSEQ multiplex PCR was the method, and the copy in TCRdb shows in-frame clones only, minus some. The sample includes roughly 150,000 clones, about 93% of them seen just once. The sample comes from a study of T cell responses to AZD1222 COVID-19 vaccine. The wider study: Pooled in the analysis were second doses at about 4 or about 12 weeks.

Regarding the study as a whole: Dominant CD4 TCR responses targeted spike regions 160-218 and 743-854. Unmutated regions of variants are reportedly targeted by nearly half of spike-specific TCRs.

The sequence was obtained from an adult in good health. Sequenced material: peripheral blood, taken on day 0 of AZD1222 vaccination.

CDR3 sequence: CASSLLDRKSGETQYF. CDR3 sequence (DNA): TGTGCCAGCAGCTTGCTTGACAGAAAATCTGGAGAGACCCAGTACTTC. The chain joins TRBV5-4 to TRBJ2-5; possible D gene TRBD1, 5 bases. Germline values: CDR1 SGHNT, CDR2 YYREEE (reference sequence). This CDR3 spans 16 amino acids. The V and J ends lost 1 base and 4 bases respectively, with 17 bases between them.